The source of this T cell receptor (beta chain) is a study of cytomegalovirus exposure and HLA in healthy donors. The study's findings and limits: Cytomegalovirus-associated status was assigned to 164 TCR beta chains. In an earlier analysis, in several hundred donors, most V segments appeared productive either ~90% or ~30% of the time.

60 Vbeta and 13 Jbeta primers were used in PCR. Data came from immunoSEQ multiplex PCR; TCRdb stores just in-frame clones and leaves some out. The table shows hundreds of thousands of clones, with 70% to 85% occurring only once. In this sample, this clone turned up once. Its specificity is not known. The J segment lost 8 bases and the V segment lost 0 bases, leaving 14 bases of the junction unmatched. In germline, CDR1 is MGHRA, CDR2 YSYEKL. This CDR3 is built from 17 residues. Sequenced: PBMCs. The receptor's source is a girl aged 2 to 9 in good health and CMV-seronegative. The chain combines TRBV4-1 with TRBJ1-2; 8 positions match TRBD1. CDR3 in DNA: TGCGCCAGCAGCCAAGATCTTCGAGTCGAGACAGGGGCCGGCTACACCTTC. Translating gives CASSQDLRVETGAGYTF.